This TCR beta chain was found in a study of blood T cell repertoires in COVID-19. Study background: PBMCs, B-cell-depleted T cells, or T cells were the source of the cDNA or gDNA that made up the material.

The CDR3 extends over 14 amino acids. The trim removed 4 bases at V and 9 bases at J, leaving 10 bases unmatched. Germline V gene sequence: CDR1 SNHLY, CDR2 FYNNEI. Per the original methods: Scientists estimated how many nucleated cells there were by amplifying reference gene primers. TCRdb's copy holds only in-frame clones and misses some; the assay was immunoSEQ multiplex PCR. The DNA gave D and trimming, while V, J and clone size come from that table. The repertoire includes 150,000 to 200,000 clones, approximately 85% of them detected once, and approximately 8.9% sits in the top ten. Sequencing was done on a sample of peripheral blood. The sequence was collected from a woman in her sixties with acute or convalescent COVID-19. The V call is TRBV2, the J call TRBJ2-7; TRBD2 matches at 9 bases. The CDR3 is CASSGSSGKYMQYV. The CDR3 DNA reads TGTGCCAGCAGTGGCTCTAGCGGGAAATACATGCAGTACGTC.